These T cell receptor beta chains were read from a single sample in a study of T cell responses to AZD1222 COVID-19 vaccine. The protocol was immunoSEQ multiplex PCR, while the TCRdb copy is restricted to in-frame clones and leaves out a portion. This table has 90,000 to 100,000 clones, about 85% appearing once. The sequenced sample was peripheral blood, obtained on day 0 of AZD1222 vaccination. Source of these receptors: an adult in good health. The CDR3 runs from the conserved cysteine through the conserved F or W. The D gene is left open where the match is weak. Clone size is given for some rows only: seen once, a few or many times, or a class if the clone is expanded.

abundance	j_gene	v_gene	d_gene	CDR3nt	CDR3aa
-	TRBJ2-2	TRBV9	-	TGTGCCAGCAGCGTAGAAAACACCGGGGAGCTGTTTTTT	CASSVENTGELFF
once	TRBJ1-1	TRBV5-6	TRBD1	TGTGCCAGCAGCCCCTCTTTCTGGACAGGGTCCGTGAACACTGAAGCTTTCTTT	CASSPSFWTGSVNTEAFF
once	TRBJ1-5	TRBV6-5	-	TGTGCCAGTAGAAGGGGTGGACAGCCCCAGCATTTT	CASRRGGQPQHF
-	TRBJ1-5	TRBV9	-	TGTGCCAGCAGCGTAGACAGTTGGAATCAGCCCCAGCATTTT	CASSVDSWNQPQHF
medium-sized	TRBJ1-5	TRBV6-5	TRBD1	TGTGCCAGCAGACCAACAGGGGATAGCAATCAGCCCCAGCATTTT	CASRPTGDSNQPQHF
-	TRBJ1-3	TRBV10-3	-	TGTGCCTCCTCTACAGCCTACTCTGGAAACACCATATATTTT	CASSTAYSGNTIYF
-	TRBJ2-3	TRBV2	-	TGTGCCAGCAGTGACCCCTGGGGTACGCAGTATTTT	CASSDPWGTQYF
-	TRBJ2-1	TRBV25-1	TRBD1	TGTGCCAGCGCCGAAGACAGGGGCTACAATGAGCAGTTCTTC	CASAEDRGYNEQFF
-	TRBJ2-7	TRBV11-1	-	TGTGCCAGCAGCCCGATTGACGCCTACGAGCAGTACTTC	CASSPIDAYEQYF
many	TRBJ2-7	TRBV6-2/TRBV6-3	-	TGTGCCAGCAGTACGGGTCTTTCATCCTACGAGCAGTACTTC	CASSTGLSSYEQYF
few	TRBJ1-2	TRBV2	TRBD1	TGTGCCAGCAGTGGGGACAGGATAAACTATGGCTACACCTTC	CASSGDRINYGYTF
-	TRBJ1-3	TRBV15	-	TGTGCCACCAGCAGAGGGGGCGGAGGGACACCTGGAAACACCATATATTTT	CATSRGGGGTPGNTIYF
-	TRBJ2-2	TRBV7-6	-	TGTGCCAGCAGCTTAAGATCGGCGGAGACGAACACCGGGGAGCTGTTTTTT	CASSLRSAETNTGELFF
-	TRBJ2-1	TRBV10-3	TRBD2	TGTGCCACAGCGGGGCTCAATGAGCAGTTCTTC	CATAGLNEQFF
-	TRBJ2-4	TRBV5-1	-	TGCGCCAGCAGCTTGGACACAGCCAAAAACATTCAGTACTTC	CASSLDTAKNIQYF
-	TRBJ1-2	TRBV4-2	-	TGTGCCAGCAGCCAAGATTTTGGGCCTTACTATGGCTACACCTTC	CASSQDFGPYYGYTF
-	TRBJ1-4	TRBV5-5	-	TGTGTCGGGAGCTCGCGTCGGGAAAAACTGTTTTTT	CVGSSRREKLFF
-	TRBJ1-6	TRBV5-6	-	TGTGCCAGCACAGTACGCGGGCCTAATAATTCACCCCTCCACTTT	CASTVRGPNNSPLHF
-	TRBJ1-1	TRBV12-3/TRBV12-4	-	TGTGCCAGCAGTCAACACGGGGGAACGGCTTTCTTT	CASSQHGGTAFF
-	TRBJ1-1	TRBV4-1	-	TGCGCCAGCAGCCAGAACATGAACACTGAAGCTTTCTTT	CASSQNMNTEAFF
-	TRBJ1-1	TRBV25-1	TRBD1	TGTGCCAGCAGTGAATCAGGGGGGTGGACTGAAGCTTTCTTT	CASSESGGWTEAFF
-	TRBJ2-3	TRBV9	TRBD2	TGTGCCAGCAGCAAAATGACTAGCGGGGGGGGCACAGATACGCAGTATTTT	CASSKMTSGGGTDTQYF
-	TRBJ2-5	TRBV5-4	TRBD1	TGTGCCAGCAGCCTCGGACAGGTGGAAGAGACCCAGTACTTC	CASSLGQVEETQYF
-	TRBJ2-1	TRBV6-2/TRBV6-3	-	TGTGCCAGCAGTCACAGGGAGGCTAATGAGCAGTTCTTC	CASSHREANEQFF
-	TRBJ2-3	TRBV11-3	-	TGTGCCAGCAGCCTTTCAGATACGCAGTATTTT	CASSLSDTQYF
-	TRBJ2-1	TRBV29-1	TRBD2	TGCAGCGTGGACCTAGCGGGAGTCAGCAATGAGCAGTTCTTC	CSVDLAGVSNEQFF
-	TRBJ2-1	TRBV2	TRBD2	TGTGCCAGCAGTCCTAGCCTAGCGGATGAGCAGTTCTTC	CASSPSLADEQFF
-	TRBJ2-1	TRBV2	-	TGTGCCAGCAGTGAGTACAATGAGCAGTTCTTC	CASSEYNEQFF
-	TRBJ2-1	TRBV12-5	-	TGTGCTAGTGGTTTACTACACCATACCTACAATGAGCAGTTCTTC	CASGLLHHTYNEQFF
-	TRBJ1-6	TRBV7-2	-	TGTGCCAGCAGCTTAACCGGGACGGCGAGACTTAATTCACCCCTCCACTTT	CASSLTGTARLNSPLHF
-	TRBJ2-7	TRBV5-5	-	TGTGCCAGCAGCTTTGCGAGTTGGCTAGGGGACGAGCAGTACTTC	CASSFASWLGDEQYF
-	TRBJ1-2	TRBV4-3	-	TGCGCCAGCAGCGACAAGATCTTCCCTTTGGACATAGCTAACTATGGCTACACCTTC	CASSDKIFPLDIANYGYTF
-	TRBJ1-1	TRBV11-2	-	TGTGCCAGCAGCTTAGTGGGGAGTACTGAAGCTTTCTTT	CASSLVGSTEAFF
few	TRBJ1-3	TRBV6-5	-	TGTGCCAGCAGAAACAGGGTTACGGACACCATATATTTT	CASRNRVTDTIYF
-	TRBJ2-2	TRBV6-5	-	TGTGCCAGCCGGATAGGGGGGAACACCGGGGAGCTGTTTTTT	CASRIGGNTGELFF
-	TRBJ2-7	TRBV7-9	TRBD1	TGTGCCAGCAGCTCGGGACAGGGTTCGGGGGCCTACGAGCAGTACTTC	CASSSGQGSGAYEQYF
-	TRBJ1-5	TRBV2	-	TGTGCCAGCAGTGAGACGGATAGCAATCAGCCCCAGCATTTT	CASSETDSNQPQHF
-	TRBJ1-2	TRBV13	-	TGTGCCAGCAGCCCCGAGAGGGGGGCCCGCACGGGAATCTATGGCTACACCTTC	CASSPERGARTGIYGYTF
-	TRBJ1-2	TRBV7-9	-	TGTGCCAGCAGCTTAGCTTGGGTAGACGGCTACACCTTC	CASSLAWVDGYTF
-	TRBJ1-3	TRBV11-2	-	TGTGCCAGCAGCTTAGTGGGCGGGGGCACCATATATTTT	CASSLVGGGTIYF
-	TRBJ1-1	TRBV6-5	-	TGTGCCAGCTTGGGCCTCATGAACACTGAAGCTTTCTTT	CASLGLMNTEAFF
-	TRBJ2-2	TRBV10-3	TRBD1	TGTGCCATCAGTGTTGGGCCTGATCCTCCCTCCGGGGACAGGGGGAGGCCGAACACCGGGGAGCTGTTTTTT	CAISVGPDPPSGDRGRPNTGELFF
-	TRBJ1-2	TRBV6-4	TRBD1	TGTGCCAGCAGTCCCCGGACAGGGGATGGCTACACCTTC	CASSPRTGDGYTF
-	TRBJ1-1	TRBV30	TRBD1	TGTGCCTGGCCCACAGGGGGTGGTGAAGCTTTCTTT	CAWPTGGGEAFF
-	TRBJ1-1	TRBV24-1	TRBD1	TGTGCCACCAGTGACCCGGACAGGGAAGGCACTGAAGCTTTCTTT	CATSDPDREGTEAFF
-	TRBJ1-1	TRBV7-8	-	TGTGCCAGCAGCTTAAGAAGGGGGTTGGGTACTGAAGCTTTCTTT	CASSLRRGLGTEAFF
-	TRBJ2-3	TRBV3-1/TRBV3-2	-	TGTGCCAGCAGCCAAGAACCAGTCAAGGATACGCAGTATTTT	CASSQEPVKDTQYF
-	TRBJ2-5	TRBV2	TRBD1	TGTGCCAGCAGGGGACAGGGAAAAGAGACCCAGTACTTC	CASRGQGKETQYF
-	TRBJ2-2	TRBV4-2	-	TGTGCCAGCAGCCAAGATCCGGATGCGAACACCGGGGAGCTGTTTTTT	CASSQDPDANTGELFF
-	TRBJ1-4	TRBV29-1	-	TGCAGCGTCCGTCCGACTGGCAAAAATGAAAAACTGTTTTTT	CSVRPTGKNEKLFF
-	TRBJ1-3	TRBV11-2	-	TGTGCCAGCAGCTTAGAAGGCGGTGGAAACACCATATATTTT	CASSLEGGGNTIYF
-	TRBJ2-7	TRBV6-6	-	TGTGCCAGCAGTGCCAGTCCCGCAAACGAGCAGTACTTC	CASSASPANEQYF
-	TRBJ1-5	TRBV5-4	-	TGTGCCAGCAGTCCCGGGACGGATAGCAATCAGCCCCAGCATTTT	CASSPGTDSNQPQHF